These 25 T cell receptor beta chains came from one sample sequenced in a study of graft-versus-host responses after intestinal transplantation. Here immunoSEQ multiplex PCR was the method, and the copy in TCRdb shows in-frame clones only, minus some. The repertoire has about 150,000 clones, around 90% of them found once; the top ten carry around 0.2%. These TCRs are of unknown antigen specificity. Sequences were derived from unstimulated CD4+ T cells sorted from spleen or lymph node cells, sampled before intestinal transplant. The origin of the receptors is a human donor who received an intestinal transplant.

This rearrangement joins TRBV4-1 to TRBJ2-2; D gene uncertain. Per germline, CDR1 MGHRA and CDR2 YSYEKL. This CDR3 region has 15 residues. V was pared by 4 bases and J by 9 bases, with 18 bases between. The chain's CDR3 is CASSPNYGNDRELFF. CDR3 nucleotides: TGCGCCAGCAGCCCGAATTATGGCAACGACCGGGAGCTGTTTTTT.

V gene TRBV2 combines with J gene TRBJ1-6; 9 nucleotides agree with TRBD1. The junction had 6 bases not matched to a gene; V was cut back by 3 bases and J by 9 bases. From germline, CDR1 is SNHLY and CDR2 FYNNEI. CDR3 length: 15 residues. CDR3 coding DNA: TGTGCCAGCAGTGAGGACAGGGGCGCCGGTTCACCCCTCCACTTT. Amino acid sequence: CASSEDRGAGSPLHF.

The V gene is TRBV7-8, the J gene TRBJ2-5, with 10 nucleotides matching TRBD2. Losses at the gene ends were 5 bases for V and 4 bases for J; bases not matched to a gene: 13. This CDR3 region has 17 residues. Germline CDR1 reads SGHVS; CDR2 reads FQNEAQ. The chain's CDR3 is CASSRRPSGRALETQYF. The CDR3 DNA sequence: TGTGCCAGCAGCCGACGCCCAAGCGGGAGGGCCTTAGAGACCCAGTACTTC.

The rearrangement joins TRBV9 to TRBJ1-5, with 12 positions matching TRBD1. Germline values: CDR1 SGDLS, CDR2 YYNGEE. This CDR3 has 16 amino acids. V was pared by 4 bases and J by 5 bases, with 7 bases of the junction left unmatched. CDR3 amino acids: CASSSGTGGFYQPQHF. The CDR3 DNA follows: TGTGCCAGCAGCTCAGGGACAGGGGGCTTTTATCAGCCCCAGCATTTT.

This chain connects TRBV4-1 to TRBJ2-7; TRBD2 is a possible D gene (6 bases). V shed 0 bases and J shed 10 bases, with 10 bases lying between them. The CDR3 loop spans 12 amino acids. Germline V gene sequence: CDR1 MGHRA, CDR2 YSYEKL. The CDR3, as DNA: TGCGCCAGCAGCCAAGAAGGGAGGAATCAGTACTTC. Its translation is CASSQEGRNQYF.

The chain uses TRBV4-1 and TRBJ2-1, with D tentatively TRBD2 (7 bases). Per the germline V gene, CDR1 is MGHRA and CDR2 is YSYEKL. The CDR3 covers 16 residues. With 2 bases removed from V and 3 bases from J, the gap between germline ends came to 14 bases. DNA of the CDR3: TGCGCCAGCAGCCAAAGGGGGGGAGTTTTCTACAATGAGCAGTTCTTC. Its translation is CASSQRGGVFYNEQFF.

The chain uses TRBV18 and TRBJ1-3; D not resolved. The CDR3 spans 16 residues. Germline V lookup: CDR1 KGHSH, CDR2 LQKENI. The germline V and J ends were trimmed by 3 bases and 2 bases, with 14 bases remaining between them. The CDR3 is CASSPGVERTGNTIYF. The CDR3 DNA sequence: TGTGCCAGCTCACCGGGCGTGGAGCGAACTGGAAACACCATATATTTT.

The rearrangement links TRBV2 to TRBJ2-3; 7 nucleotides line up with TRBD1. After removal of 7 bases from V and 6 bases from J, the junction contained 10 bases not matched to a gene. CDR1 is SNHLY and CDR2 is FYNNEI in the germline V gene. The CDR3 extends over 14 amino acids. The CDR3 nucleotides read TGTGCCAGCACCCACCGGACAGGAGCCGATACGCAGTATTTT. Its translation: CASTHRTGADTQYF.

The gene calls are TRBV28 and TRBJ1-1; D is unclear. The V and J ends lost 7 bases and 7 bases respectively, with 13 bases between them. The CDR3 runs to 12 residues. Germline V lookup: CDR1 MDHEN, CDR2 SYDVKM. The CDR3 loop is CASNRVDGEAFF. The CDR3 DNA reads as TGTGCCAGCAATAGGGTTGACGGTGAAGCTTTCTTT.

The chain recombines TRBV27 with TRBJ2-7; D gene unclear. The CDR3 consists of 13 residues. Deletions cut 5 bases from V and 0 bases from J, with 8 bases between. In germline, CDR1 is MNHEY, CDR2 SMNVEV (reference sequence). The CDR3 nucleotides read TGTGCCAGCAGTCTCTTTAACTCCTACGAGCAGTACTTC. Its protein product is CASSLFNSYEQYF.

The V gene is TRBV2, the J gene TRBJ2-3; 8 positions agree with TRBD1. Trimming at V came to 8 bases and at J to 1 base, leaving 8 bases not matched to a gene. Germline values: CDR1 SNHLY, CDR2 FYNNEI. The CDR3 runs 15 residues. CDR3 coding DNA: TGTGCCAGCTTCTGGACGACAGGGGGCACAGATACGCAGTATTTT. It translates to CASFWTTGGTDTQYF.

The chain carries TRBV5-4 and TRBJ2-1, with TRBD2 matching over 12 bases. In germline, CDR1 is SGHNT, CDR2 YYREEE (reference sequence). The CDR3 is 15 residues long. V was clipped by 1 base and J by 7 bases; unmatched bases: 3. The CDR3 protein is CASSLPSGRGNEQFF. In DNA, the CDR3 is TGTGCCAGCAGCTTGCCTAGCGGGAGGGGAAATGAGCAGTTCTTC.

The chain has TRBV23-1 and TRBJ2-6, with 7 bases lining up with TRBD1. TRBV23-1 is classed as an ORF, of uncertain function. The CDR3 sequence is 17 residues long. The J segment lost 0 bases and the V segment lost 6 bases, leaving 8 bases of the junction unmatched. The CDR3 here is CASRPGQRLSGANVLTF. The CDR3 DNA is TGCGCCAGCAGACCGGGACAGCGGCTCTCTGGGGCCAACGTCCTGACTTTC.

This rearrangement joins TRBV5-3 to TRBJ2-7, with TRBD2 identical over 12 bases. TRBV5-3 falls under the ORF class, with uncertain function. This CDR3 spans 18 amino acids. V gave up 5 bases and J gave up 0 bases; unmatched junction bases: 12. The CDR3 DNA reads as TGTGCCAGAAGTTGCACTAGCGGGAGGCCAAACCTCTCCTACGAGCAGTACTTC. It yields the protein CARSCTSGRPNLSYEQYF.

The chain recombines TRBV18 with TRBJ1-1, with D possibly TRBD1 on 5 matching bases. V was pared by 3 bases and J by 7 bases, with 9 bases between. In germline, CDR1 is KGHSH, CDR2 LQKENI. The CDR3 contains 12 residues. This chain's CDR3 is CASSPGTDEAFF. The CDR3 coding sequence is TGTGCCAGCTCACCCGGGACCGATGAAGCTTTCTTT.

This chain connects TRBV18 to TRBJ2-7; TRBD1 matches at 8 bases. V shed 2 bases, J shed 2 bases, and the junction held 5 bases outside the gene matches. The CDR3 contains 15 residues. CDR1 KGHSH and CDR2 LQKENI come from the germline V gene. The CDR3, as DNA: TGTGCCAGCTCACCAGGGACAGGTTTTACCTACGAGCAGTACTTC. It specifies CASSPGTGFTYEQYF.

A single count supports this clone. The rearrangement joins TRBV19 to TRBJ2-3; D is possibly TRBD2 (6 bases). Germline loops: CDR1 LNHDA, CDR2 SQIVND (reference sequence). The CDR3 totals 15 residues. Trimming cost V 3 bases and J 4 bases, with 14 bases left between them. The CDR3 nucleotides are TGTGCCAGTAGTATGGGTCGCGGGAACGCAGATACGCAGTATTTT. It encodes CASSMGRGNADTQYF.

The V gene is TRBV5-1, the J gene TRBJ1-1; the D gene is possibly TRBD1 (5 bases). V lost 1 base to trimming and J lost 1 base, with 17 bases between them. This CDR3 has 17 amino acids. The germline CDR1 and CDR2 sequences are SGHRS and YFSETQ. This CDR3 reads CASSLKGGVNPNTEAFF. The DNA for the CDR3 is TGCGCCAGCAGCTTGAAAGGAGGGGTGAATCCGAACACTGAAGCTTTCTTT. Supplemented by reference TRBV5-1 and TRBJ1-1, the full variable domain reads KAGVTQTPRYLIKTRGQQVTLSCSPISGHRSVSWYQQTPGQGLQFLFEYFSETQRNKGNFPGRFSGRQFSNSRSEMNVSTLELGDSALYLCASSLKGGVNPNTEAFFGQGTRLTVV.

This clone was observed once. The gene calls are TRBV7-9 and TRBJ2-1; D not certain. The V gene's germline CDR1 is SEHNR and CDR2 FQNEAQ (reference sequence). This CDR3 region has 15 residues. With 3 bases removed from V and 4 bases from J, the gap between germline ends came to 13 bases. CDR3: CASSFPELGYNEQFF. CDR3 nucleotides: TGTGCCAGCAGCTTTCCCGAACTGGGTTACAATGAGCAGTTCTTC.

The rearrangement uses TRBV10-3 and TRBJ2-3, with 10 bases fitting TRBD2. With 7 bases clipped from V and 3 bases from J, the junction kept 1 base outside the gene matches. Germline V lookup: CDR1 ENHRY, CDR2 SYGVKD. The CDR3 contains 13 residues. The CDR3 nucleotides are TGTGCCATCAAGCGGGAGGGTACAGATACGCAGTATTTT. This sequence encodes CAIKREGTDTQYF.

This chain links TRBV5-1 with TRBJ2-3; weak D call: TRBD1 (6 bases). The CDR3 spans 15 residues. The germline V and J ends were trimmed by 4 bases and 0 bases, with 12 bases remaining between them. The germline V gene has CDR1 SGHRS and CDR2 YFSETQ. DNA for the CDR3: TGCGCCAGCAGCCTCGGACAGACGAGCACAGATACGCAGTATTTT. Protein sequence: CASSLGQTSTDTQYF.

This clone was recorded only once. The V and J genes are TRBV21-1 and TRBJ1-1; the table's D call of TRBD1 was not tested on the DNA. TRBV21-1 constitutes a pseudogene. The CDR3 has 14 amino acids. CDR3 nucleotides: TGTGCCAGCAGCATTGACCGACAGGGACGACCAGCTTTCTTT. Protein sequence: CASSIDRQGRPAFF.

This clone was seen only once. This chain connects TRBV19 to TRBJ2-7, with D possibly matching TRBD1 (5 bases). The CDR3 contains 14 residues. The V gene's germline CDR1 is LNHDA and CDR2 SQIVND (reference sequence). V gave up 3 bases and J gave up 0 bases, with 9 bases separating them. The CDR3 reads CASSISTASYEQYF. For the CDR3, the DNA is TGTGCCAGTAGTATCTCGACAGCCTCCTACGAGCAGTACTTC.

This chain connects TRBV9 to TRBJ2-1, with TRBD2 matching over 8 bases. There are 16 residues in the CDR3. After removal of 0 bases from V and 8 bases from J, the junction contained 10 bases not matched to a gene. Germline V gene sequence: CDR1 SGDLS, CDR2 YYNGEE. This CDR3 reads CASSVALYGREDEQFF. The CDR3 nucleotides are TGTGCCAGCAGCGTAGCCCTCTACGGGCGGGAGGATGAGCAGTTCTTC.

This clone occurred a few times. CDR3 DNA sequence: TGTGCCAGCAGCTTAGGCAGGGGGACCTACGAGCAGTACTTC. Protein: CASSLGRGTYEQYF. The gene calls are TRBV7-8 and TRBJ2-7, with 7 bases matching TRBD1. Losses at the gene ends were 1 base for V and 2 bases for J; bases not matched to a gene: 2. The CDR3 has 14 residues. From germline, CDR1 is SGHVS and CDR2 FQNEAQ.